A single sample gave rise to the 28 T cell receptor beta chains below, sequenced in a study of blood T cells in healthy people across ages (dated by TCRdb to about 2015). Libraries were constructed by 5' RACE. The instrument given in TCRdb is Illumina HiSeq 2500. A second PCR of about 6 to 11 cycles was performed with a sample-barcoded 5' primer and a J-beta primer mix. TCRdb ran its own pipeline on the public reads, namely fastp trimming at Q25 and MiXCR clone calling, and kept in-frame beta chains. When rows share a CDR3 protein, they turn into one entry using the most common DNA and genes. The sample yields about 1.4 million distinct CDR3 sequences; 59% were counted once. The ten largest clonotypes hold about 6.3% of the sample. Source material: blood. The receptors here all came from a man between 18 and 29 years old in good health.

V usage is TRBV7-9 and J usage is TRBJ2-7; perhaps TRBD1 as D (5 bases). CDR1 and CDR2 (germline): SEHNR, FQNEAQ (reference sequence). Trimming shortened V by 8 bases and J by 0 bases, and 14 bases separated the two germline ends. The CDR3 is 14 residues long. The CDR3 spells CASGDQGSSYEQYF. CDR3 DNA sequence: TGTGCCAGCGGAGACCAGGGTAGCTCCTACGAGCAGTACTTC. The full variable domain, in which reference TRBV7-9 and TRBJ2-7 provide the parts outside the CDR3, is DTGVSQNPRHKITKRGQNVTFRCDPISEHNRLYWYRQTLGQGPEFLTYFQNEAQLEKSRLLSDRFSAERPKGSFSTLEIQRTEQGDSAMYLCASGDQGSSYEQYFGPGTRLTVT.

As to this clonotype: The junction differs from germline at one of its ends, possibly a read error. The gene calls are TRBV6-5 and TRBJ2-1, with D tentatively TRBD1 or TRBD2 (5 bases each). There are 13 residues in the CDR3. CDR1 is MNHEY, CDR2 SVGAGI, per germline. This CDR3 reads CASSYAGTNGQFF. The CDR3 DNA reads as TGTGCCAGCAGTTATGCCGGGACCAATGGGCAGTTCTTC.

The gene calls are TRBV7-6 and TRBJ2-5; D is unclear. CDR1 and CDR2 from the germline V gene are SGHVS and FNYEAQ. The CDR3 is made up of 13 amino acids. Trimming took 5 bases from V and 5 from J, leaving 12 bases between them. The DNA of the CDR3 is TGTGCCAGCAGCCAGAGTCCTGGGGAGACCCAGTACTTC. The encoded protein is CASSQSPGETQYF.

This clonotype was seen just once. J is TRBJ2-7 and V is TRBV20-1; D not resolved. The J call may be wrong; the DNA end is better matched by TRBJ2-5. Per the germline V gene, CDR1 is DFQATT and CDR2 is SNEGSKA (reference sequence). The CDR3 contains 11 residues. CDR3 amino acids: CSASYGETQYF. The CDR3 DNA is TGCAGTGCTAGTTATGGAGAGACCCAGTACTTC.

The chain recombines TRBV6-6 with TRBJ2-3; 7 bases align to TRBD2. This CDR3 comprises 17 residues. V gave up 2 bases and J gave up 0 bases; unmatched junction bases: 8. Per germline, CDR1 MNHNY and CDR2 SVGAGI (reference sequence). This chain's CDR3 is CASSYAGRRGSTDTQYF. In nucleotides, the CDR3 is TGTGCCAGCAGTTACGCCGGGAGGCGGGGTAGCACAGATACGCAGTATTTT.

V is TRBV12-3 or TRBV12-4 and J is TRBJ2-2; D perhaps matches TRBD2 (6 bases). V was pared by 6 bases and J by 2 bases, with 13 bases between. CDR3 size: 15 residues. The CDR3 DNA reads TGTGCCAGCAGGATTGCCGGGAGTAACACCGGGGAGCTGTTTTTT. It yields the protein CASRIAGSNTGELFF.

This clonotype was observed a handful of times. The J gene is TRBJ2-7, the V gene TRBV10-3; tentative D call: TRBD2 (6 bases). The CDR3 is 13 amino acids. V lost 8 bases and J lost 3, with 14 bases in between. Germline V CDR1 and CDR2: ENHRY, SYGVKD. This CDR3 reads CAILGTGDYEQYF. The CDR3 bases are TGTGCCATCTTAGGGACGGGAGACTACGAGCAGTACTTC.

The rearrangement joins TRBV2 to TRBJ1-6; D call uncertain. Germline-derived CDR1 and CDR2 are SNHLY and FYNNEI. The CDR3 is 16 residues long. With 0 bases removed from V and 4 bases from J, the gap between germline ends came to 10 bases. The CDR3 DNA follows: TGTGCCAGCAGTGAAGCGCTTATGGGATATAATTCACCCCTCCACTTT. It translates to CASSEALMGYNSPLHF. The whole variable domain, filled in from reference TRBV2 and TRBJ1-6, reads EPEVTQTPSHQVTQMGQEVILRCVPISNHLYFYWYRQILGQKVEFLVSFYNNEISEKSEIFDDQFSVERPDGSNFTLKIRSTKLEDSAMYFCASSEALMGYNSPLHFGNGTRLTVT.

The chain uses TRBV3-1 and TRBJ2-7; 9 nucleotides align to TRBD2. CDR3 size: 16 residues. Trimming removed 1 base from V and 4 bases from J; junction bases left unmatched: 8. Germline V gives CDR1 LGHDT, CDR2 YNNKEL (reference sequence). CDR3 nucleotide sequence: TGTGCCAGCAGCCAAGTCTCCAGCGGGAGGCATTACGAGCAGTACTTC. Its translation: CASSQVSSGRHYEQYF.

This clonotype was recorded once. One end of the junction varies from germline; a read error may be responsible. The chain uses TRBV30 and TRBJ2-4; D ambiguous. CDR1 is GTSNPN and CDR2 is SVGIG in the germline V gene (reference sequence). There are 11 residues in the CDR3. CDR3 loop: CARSVRAEQYF. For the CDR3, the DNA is TGTGCCCGGAGTGTACGGGCTGAGCAGTACTTC.

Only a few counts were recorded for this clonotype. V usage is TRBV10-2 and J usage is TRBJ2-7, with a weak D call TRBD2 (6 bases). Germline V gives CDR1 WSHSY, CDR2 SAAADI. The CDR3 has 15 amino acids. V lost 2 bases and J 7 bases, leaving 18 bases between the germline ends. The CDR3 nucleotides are TGCGCCAGCAGTGAGGGGCAGGAGGGACGGTGGGAGCAGTACTTC. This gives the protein CASSEGQEGRWEQYF.

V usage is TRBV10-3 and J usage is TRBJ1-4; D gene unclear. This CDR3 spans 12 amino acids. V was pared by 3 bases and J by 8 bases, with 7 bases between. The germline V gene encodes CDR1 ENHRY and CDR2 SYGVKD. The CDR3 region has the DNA TGTGCCATCAGTGAAGGTGGGGAAAAACTGTTTTTT. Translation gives CAISEGGEKLFF.

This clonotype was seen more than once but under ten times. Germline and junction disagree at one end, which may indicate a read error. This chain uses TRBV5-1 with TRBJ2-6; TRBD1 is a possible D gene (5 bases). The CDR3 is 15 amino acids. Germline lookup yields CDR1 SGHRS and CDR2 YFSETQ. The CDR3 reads CASSPGLSGANVLTF. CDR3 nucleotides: TGTGCCAGCAGTCCAGGGCTCTCTGGGGCCAACGTCCTGACTTTC.

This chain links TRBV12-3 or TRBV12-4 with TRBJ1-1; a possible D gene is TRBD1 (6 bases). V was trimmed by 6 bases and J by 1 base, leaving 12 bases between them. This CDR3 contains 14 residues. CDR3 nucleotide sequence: TGTGCCAGCAGGTACGGACAGAGGAACACTGAAGCTTTCTTT. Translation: CASRYGQRNTEAFF.

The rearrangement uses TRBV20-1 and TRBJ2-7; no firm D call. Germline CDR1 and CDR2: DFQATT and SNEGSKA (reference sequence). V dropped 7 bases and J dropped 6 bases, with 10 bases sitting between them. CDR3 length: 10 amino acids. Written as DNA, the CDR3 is TGCAGTGTCAAAACCAGCGAGCAGTACTTC. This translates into CSVKTSEQYF.

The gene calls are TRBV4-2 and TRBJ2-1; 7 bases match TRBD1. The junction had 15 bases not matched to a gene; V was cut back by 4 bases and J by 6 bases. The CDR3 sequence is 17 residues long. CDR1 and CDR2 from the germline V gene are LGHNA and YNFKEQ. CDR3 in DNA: TGTGCCAGCAGCCTAGAGGGGGCTAGCACCCCACGCAATGAGCAGTTCTTC. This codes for CASSLEGASTPRNEQFF.

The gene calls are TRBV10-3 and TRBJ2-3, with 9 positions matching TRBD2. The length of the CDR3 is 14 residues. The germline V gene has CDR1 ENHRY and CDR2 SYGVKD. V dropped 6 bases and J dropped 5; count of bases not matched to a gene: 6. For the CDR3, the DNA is TGTGCCATCAGGACAGCGGGGGGAATAGATACGCAGTATTTT. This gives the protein CAIRTAGGIDTQYF.

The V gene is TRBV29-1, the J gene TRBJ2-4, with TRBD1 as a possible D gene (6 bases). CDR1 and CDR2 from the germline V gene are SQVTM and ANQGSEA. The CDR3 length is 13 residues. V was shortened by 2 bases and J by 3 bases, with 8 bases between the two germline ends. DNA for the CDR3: TGCAGCGTTGAACAGGGGCGCAAAAACATTCAGTACTTC. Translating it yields CSVEQGRKNIQYF.

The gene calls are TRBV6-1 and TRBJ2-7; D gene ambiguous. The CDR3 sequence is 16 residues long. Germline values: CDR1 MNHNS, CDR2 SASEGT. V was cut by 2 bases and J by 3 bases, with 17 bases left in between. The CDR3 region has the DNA TGTGCCAGCAGTGAAAAGGTTAGAGGAGTCGACTACGAGCAGTACTTC. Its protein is CASSEKVRGVDYEQYF.

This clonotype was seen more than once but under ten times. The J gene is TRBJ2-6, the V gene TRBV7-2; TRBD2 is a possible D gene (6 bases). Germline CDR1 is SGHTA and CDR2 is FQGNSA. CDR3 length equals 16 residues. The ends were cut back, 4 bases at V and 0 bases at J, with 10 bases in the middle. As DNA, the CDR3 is TGTGCCAGCAGCTCTAGCGTGTCCTCTGGGGCCAACGTCCTGACTTTC. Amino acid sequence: CASSSSVSSGANVLTF.

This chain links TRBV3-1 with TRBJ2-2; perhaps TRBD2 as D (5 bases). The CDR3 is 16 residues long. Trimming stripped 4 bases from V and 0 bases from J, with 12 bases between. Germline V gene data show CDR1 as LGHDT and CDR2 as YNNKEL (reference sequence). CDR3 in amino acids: CASSLRLPTNTGELFF. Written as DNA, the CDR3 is TGTGCCAGCAGCCTTAGACTACCCACGAACACCGGGGAGCTGTTTTTT.

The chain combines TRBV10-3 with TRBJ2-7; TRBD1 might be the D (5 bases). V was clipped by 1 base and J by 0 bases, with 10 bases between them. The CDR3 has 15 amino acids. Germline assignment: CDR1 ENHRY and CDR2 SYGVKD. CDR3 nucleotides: TGTGCCATCAGTGAGTGGACGGACAACTCCTACGAGCAGTACTTC. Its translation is CAISEWTDNSYEQYF.

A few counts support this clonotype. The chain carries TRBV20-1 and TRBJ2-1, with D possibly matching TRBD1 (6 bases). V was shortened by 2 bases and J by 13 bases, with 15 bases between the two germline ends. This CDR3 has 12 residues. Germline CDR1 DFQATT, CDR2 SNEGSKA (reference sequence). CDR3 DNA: TGCAGTGCTAGACGAGGGGGAGAGACCCAGTTCTTC. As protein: CSARRGGETQFF.

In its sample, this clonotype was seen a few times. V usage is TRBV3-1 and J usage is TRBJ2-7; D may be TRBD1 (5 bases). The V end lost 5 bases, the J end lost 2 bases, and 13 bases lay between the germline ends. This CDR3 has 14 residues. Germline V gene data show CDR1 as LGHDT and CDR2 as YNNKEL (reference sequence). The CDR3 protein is CASSSGSTPYEQYF. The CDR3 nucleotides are TGTGCCAGCAGCTCAGGGTCCACCCCCTACGAGCAGTACTTC.

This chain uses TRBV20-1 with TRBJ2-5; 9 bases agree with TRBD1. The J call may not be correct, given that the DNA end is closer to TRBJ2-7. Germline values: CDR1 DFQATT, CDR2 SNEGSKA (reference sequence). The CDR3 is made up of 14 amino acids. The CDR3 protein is CSARSGTGRYEQYF. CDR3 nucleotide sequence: TGCAGTGCTAGATCCGGGACAGGGCGCTACGAGCAGTACTTC.

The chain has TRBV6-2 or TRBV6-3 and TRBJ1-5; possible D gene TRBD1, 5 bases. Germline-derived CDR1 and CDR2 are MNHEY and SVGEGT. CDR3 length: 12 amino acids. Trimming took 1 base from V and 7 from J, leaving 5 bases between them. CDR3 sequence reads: CASSYWGQPQHF. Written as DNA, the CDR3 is TGTGCCAGCAGTTACTGGGGCCAGCCCCAGCATTTT.

In nucleotides, the CDR3 is TGTGCCATCAGTGGTAACGGGGTTGGGCCTTACGAGCAGTACTTC. The encoded protein is CAISGNGVGPYEQYF. This chain links TRBV10-3 with TRBJ2-7; tentative D call: TRBD2 (5 bases). Trimming shortened V by 4 bases and J by 4 bases, and 17 bases separated the two germline ends. This CDR3 spans 15 amino acids. Germline CDR1 ENHRY, CDR2 SYGVKD.

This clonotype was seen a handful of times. The CDR3 DNA follows: TGTGCCAGCAGCAAAGCCGGGACAAAAGAGACCCAGTACTTC. It encodes CASSKAGTKETQYF. The V gene is TRBV28, the J gene TRBJ2-5; D is perhaps TRBD1 (6 bases). V dropped 6 bases and J dropped 3 bases, with 14 bases sitting between them. Germline V gene data show CDR1 as MDHEN and CDR2 as SYDVKM. The CDR3 runs to 14 residues.